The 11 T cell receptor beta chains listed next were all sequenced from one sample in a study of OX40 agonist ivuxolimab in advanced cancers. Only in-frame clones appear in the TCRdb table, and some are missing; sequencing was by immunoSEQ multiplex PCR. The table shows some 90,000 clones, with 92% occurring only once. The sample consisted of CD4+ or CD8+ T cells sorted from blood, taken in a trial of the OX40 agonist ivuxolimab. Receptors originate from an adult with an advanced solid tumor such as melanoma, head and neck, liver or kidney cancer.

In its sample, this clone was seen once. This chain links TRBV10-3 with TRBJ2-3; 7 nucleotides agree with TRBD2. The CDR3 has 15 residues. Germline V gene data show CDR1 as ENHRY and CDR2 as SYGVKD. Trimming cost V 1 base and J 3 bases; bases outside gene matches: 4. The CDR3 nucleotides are TGTGCCATCAGTGAGTGGGCGGGAGTTACAGATACGCAGTATTTT. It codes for CAISEWAGVTDTQYF.

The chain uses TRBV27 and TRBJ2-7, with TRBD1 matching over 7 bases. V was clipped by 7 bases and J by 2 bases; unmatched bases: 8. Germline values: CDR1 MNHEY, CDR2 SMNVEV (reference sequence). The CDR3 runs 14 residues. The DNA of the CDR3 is TGTGCCAGCAAACCGGCCGGGACAGCCTACGAGCAGTACTTC. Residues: CASKPAGTAYEQYF.

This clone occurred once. CDR3 sequence reads: CASSLGGGDSLTEAFF. DNA for the CDR3: TGTGCCAGCAGCTTAGGCGGCGGGGACAGCCTCACTGAAGCTTTCTTT. This chain connects TRBV13 to TRBJ1-1; 7 bases match TRBD1. The CDR3 is made up of 16 amino acids. Germline CDR1 PRHDT, CDR2 FYEKMQ (reference sequence). The ends lost 0 bases at V and 4 bases at J; junction bases unmatched: 8.

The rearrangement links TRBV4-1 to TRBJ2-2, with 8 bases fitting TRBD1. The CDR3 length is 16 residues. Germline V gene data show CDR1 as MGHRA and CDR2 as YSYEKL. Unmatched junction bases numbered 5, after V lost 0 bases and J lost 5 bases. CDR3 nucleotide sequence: TGCGCCAGCAGCCAAGAAGACAGGGGAGGAACCGGGGAGCTGTTTTTT. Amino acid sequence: CASSQEDRGGTGELFF.

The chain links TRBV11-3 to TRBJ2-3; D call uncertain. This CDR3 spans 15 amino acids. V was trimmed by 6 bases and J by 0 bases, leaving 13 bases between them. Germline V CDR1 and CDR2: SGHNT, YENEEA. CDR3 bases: TGTGCCAGCAGTTGGGGTGATCACAGCACAGATACGCAGTATTTT. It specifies CASSWGDHSTDTQYF.

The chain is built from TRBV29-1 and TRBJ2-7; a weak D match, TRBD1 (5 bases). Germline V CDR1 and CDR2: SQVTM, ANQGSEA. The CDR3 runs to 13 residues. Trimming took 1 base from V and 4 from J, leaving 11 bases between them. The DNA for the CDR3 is TGCAGCGTTGAAGGTGGGGCCCCATACGAGCAGTACTTC. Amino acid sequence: CSVEGGAPYEQYF.

The CDR3 spells CASSRTSGSIETQYF. Written as DNA, the CDR3 is TGTGCCAGCTCTCGGACTAGCGGGAGTATTGAGACCCAGTACTTC. This sequence joins TRBV2 and TRBJ2-5; 13 bases map to TRBD2. Germline lookup yields CDR1 SNHLY and CDR2 FYNNEI. Trimming at V came to 8 bases and at J to 5 bases, leaving 8 bases not matched to a gene. The CDR3 consists of 15 residues.

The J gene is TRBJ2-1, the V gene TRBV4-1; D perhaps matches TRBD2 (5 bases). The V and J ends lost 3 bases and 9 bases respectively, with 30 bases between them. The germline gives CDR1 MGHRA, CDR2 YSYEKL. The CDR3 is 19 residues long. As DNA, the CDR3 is TGCGCCAGCAGCCATCCCAAAACTCCCGTGCAGCGGACCTTGACTGAGCAGTTCTTC. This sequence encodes CASSHPKTPVQRTLTEQFF.

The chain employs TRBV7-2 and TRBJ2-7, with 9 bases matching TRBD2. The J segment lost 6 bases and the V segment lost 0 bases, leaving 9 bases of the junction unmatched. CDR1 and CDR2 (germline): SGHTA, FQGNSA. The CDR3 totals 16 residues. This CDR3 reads CASSLAASGIAGEQYF. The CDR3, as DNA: TGTGCCAGCAGCTTAGCGGCTAGCGGGATAGCCGGCGAGCAGTACTTC.

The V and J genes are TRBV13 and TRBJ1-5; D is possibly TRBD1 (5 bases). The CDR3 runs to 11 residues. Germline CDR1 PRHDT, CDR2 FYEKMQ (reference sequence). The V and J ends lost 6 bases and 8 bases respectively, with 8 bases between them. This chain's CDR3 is CASSPREPQHF. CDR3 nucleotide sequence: TGTGCCAGCAGTCCCAGGGAGCCCCAGCATTTT.

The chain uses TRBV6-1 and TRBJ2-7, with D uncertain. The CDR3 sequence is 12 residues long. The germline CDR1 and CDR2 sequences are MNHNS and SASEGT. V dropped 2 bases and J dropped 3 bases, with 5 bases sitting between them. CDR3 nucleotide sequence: TGTGCCAGCAGTGAACTTAGCTACGAGCAGTACTTC. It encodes CASSELSYEQYF.